These 15 T cell receptor beta chains were sequenced from one sample in a study of a mutant IDH1 vaccine in newly diagnosed glioma. Assay: immunoSEQ multiplex PCR; the TCRdb copy retains only in-frame clones and omits some. The sample carries some 22,000 clones, roughly nine tenths recorded once. As for time point: baseline, week 1 (first vaccination visit). Regarding treatment: pre-vaccination baseline after standard-of-care therapy. The sample here was PBMCs, taken from a glioma patient treated with radiotherapy, temozolomide or both. The receptors here all came from a young man with glioma.

This clone showed up just once. The chain recombines TRBV6-5 with TRBJ2-7, with D maybe TRBD2 (6 bases). CDR1 MNHEY and CDR2 SVGAGI come from the germline V gene. This CDR3 comprises 15 residues. V was shortened by 0 bases and J by 7 bases, with 16 bases between the two germline ends. CDR3 nucleotides: TGTGCCAGCAGTTACTCAGTGGGACTCCTTCCTGAGCAGTACTTC. It is translated as CASSYSVGLLPEQYF.

The chain couples TRBV7-8 to TRBJ2-7; TRBD1 matches 11 bases. The CDR3 consists of 18 residues. Germline V gene sequence: CDR1 SGHVS, CDR2 FQNEAQ. Trimming took 1 base from V and 4 from J; bases not matched to a gene: 12. The CDR3 DNA reads as TGTGCCAGCAGCTTAGGCGGACAGGGGGCTCCCTCATGGTACGAGCAGTACTTC. Protein product: CASSLGGQGAPSWYEQYF.

The chain carries TRBV27 and TRBJ1-2, with D possibly matching TRBD1 (6 bases). The V end lost 8 bases, the J end lost 7 bases, and 17 bases lay between the germline ends. The CDR3 totals 13 residues. Germline CDR1 and CDR2: MNHEY and SMNVEV (reference sequence). In nucleotides, the CDR3 is TGTGCCAGCTCACCTCAGGGGCAGCGTGGCTACACCTTC. Translating gives CASSPQGQRGYTF.

The V and J genes are TRBV6-5 and TRBJ1-1; D is uncertain. This CDR3 contains 11 residues. Trimming shortened V by 2 bases and J by 8 bases, and 6 bases separated the two germline ends. CDR1 and CDR2 from the germline V gene are MNHEY and SVGAGI. As DNA, the CDR3 is TGTGCCAGCAGTTACCAAGGAGAAGCTTTCTTT. This codes for CASSYQGEAFF.

The chain employs TRBV5-4 and TRBJ2-7; 8 bases map to TRBD1. The length of the CDR3 is 14 residues. The germline gives CDR1 SGHNT, CDR2 YYREEE (reference sequence). J was trimmed by 4 bases and V by 4 bases; bases with no gene match: 7. The DNA of the CDR3 is TGTGCCAGCAGCCGGGGACAGGAACAGTACGAGCAGTACTTC. This sequence encodes CASSRGQEQYEQYF.

The V call is TRBV4-2, the J call TRBJ2-5; a weak D match, TRBD1 (6 bases). Germline-derived CDR1 and CDR2 are LGHNA and YNFKEQ. The CDR3 length is 16 residues. Trimming removed 0 bases at V and 2 bases at J, with 13 bases between. The DNA for the CDR3 is TGTGCCAGCAGCCAAGAAACCAGGGGTAGGCAAGAGACCCAGTACTTC. Translated: CASSQETRGRQETQYF.

This clone was detected only a few times. The rearrangement links TRBV6-6 to TRBJ2-7; 9 bases are a match to TRBD1. The CDR3 length is 14 residues. V trimming: 7 bases; J trimming: 6 bases; junction bases outside the gene matches: 10. Germline values: CDR1 MNHNY, CDR2 SVGAGI (reference sequence). The CDR3 region has the DNA TGTGCCAGCACCTTACGGACAGGGGACGTCGAGCAGTACTTC. Amino acids: CASTLRTGDVEQYF.

The gene calls are TRBV7-9 and TRBJ1-1; D remains unclear. The V gene lost 3 bases and the J gene lost 1 base, with 6 bases spanning the gap. Germline CDR1 SEHNR, CDR2 FQNEAQ (reference sequence). CDR3 length: 13 amino acids. CDR3 coding DNA: TGTGCCAGCAGCTTCGGGGAGAACACTGAAGCTTTCTTT. Translated: CASSFGENTEAFF. Full variable domain (missing parts from reference TRBV7-9 and TRBJ1-1): DTGVSQNPRHKITKRGQNVTFRCDPISEHNRLYWYRQTLGQGPEFLTYFQNEAQLEKSRLLSDRFSAERPKGSFSTLEIQRTEQGDSAMYLCASSFGENTEAFFGQGTRLTVV.

This clone was counted a single time. The CDR3 loop is CAWSSQGALAEAFF. The CDR3 DNA reads as TGTGCCTGGAGTAGCCAGGGGGCTTTGGCTGAAGCTTTCTTT. The chain employs TRBV30 and TRBJ1-1; 8 nucleotides agree with TRBD1. Germline V lookup: CDR1 GTSNPN, CDR2 SVGIG (reference sequence). CDR3 length: 14 amino acids. Unmatched junction bases numbered 8, after V lost 2 bases and J lost 6 bases.

This chain links TRBV5-6 with TRBJ1-1; D is undetermined. Germline V gives CDR1 SGHDT, CDR2 YYEEEE. The CDR3 loop spans 11 amino acids. V was cut by 3 bases and J by 1 base, with 1 base left in between. CDR3: CASSSNTEAFF. CDR3 DNA sequence: TGTGCCAGCAGCTCGAACACTGAAGCTTTCTTT.

The V gene is TRBV7-2, the J gene TRBJ1-1; D is undetermined. The ends were cut back, 2 bases at V and 3 bases at J, with 7 bases in the middle. CDR3 length equals 13 residues. Per the germline V gene, CDR1 is SGHTA and CDR2 is FQGNSA. The CDR3 DNA follows: TGTGCCAGCAGCTTAAGCGGAGACACTGAAGCTTTCTTT. Protein: CASSLSGDTEAFF.

This CDR3 is CASSYRDREANEQFF. CDR3 nucleotide sequence: TGCGCCAGCAGCTACAGGGACAGGGAGGCCAATGAGCAGTTCTTC. The gene calls are TRBV4-1 and TRBJ2-1; 9 nucleotides line up with TRBD1. Trimming at V came to 5 bases and at J to 6 bases, leaving 8 bases not matched to a gene. Germline-derived CDR1 and CDR2 are MGHRA and YSYEKL. The CDR3 has 15 amino acids.

V usage is TRBV6-6 and J usage is TRBJ1-1; D gene uncertain. Trimming removed 4 bases at V and 0 bases at J, with 12 bases between. Germline CDR1 MNHNY, CDR2 SVGAGI (reference sequence). The CDR3 loop spans 15 amino acids. In DNA form, the CDR3 reads TGTGCCAGCAGTTTAGGTCGGCTCATGAACACTGAAGCTTTCTTT. Its protein product is CASSLGRLMNTEAFF.

This chain connects TRBV5-5 to TRBJ2-7; 8 bases fit TRBD1. CDR3 size: 16 residues. V trimming: 0 bases; J trimming: 6 bases; junction bases outside the gene matches: 11. Germline CDR1 and CDR2: SGHKS and YYEKEE (reference sequence). CDR3 in DNA: TGTGCCAGCAGCTTGGCCGTTGGACAGGGACGTGGCGAGCAGTACTTC. Translation: CASSLAVGQGRGEQYF.

V is TRBV6-1 and J is TRBJ1-5; D gene ambiguous. Trimming took off 5 bases at V and 4 bases at J, with 6 bases between the two ends. Germline-derived CDR1 and CDR2 are MNHNS and SASEGT. The CDR3 runs 12 residues. The CDR3 region has the DNA TGTGCCAGCAGTCCAAGGAATCAGCCCCAGCATTTT. Translated: CASSPRNQPQHF.